A single sample is the source of the 18 T cell receptor beta chains below, sequenced in a study of blood T cell repertoires in COVID-19. The assay was immunoSEQ multiplex PCR, and TCRdb's table has in-frame clones only and misses some. The sample contains about 270,000 clones, about nine tenths of which appear only once. What was sequenced was PBMCs or T cells enriched from blood (not recorded which). These TCRs come from a woman aged 50 to 60 who had recovered from COVID-19.

The chain carries TRBV7-8 and TRBJ2-7; TRBD2 matches 11 bases. CDR3 length: 15 residues. The junction had 5 bases not matched to a gene; V was cut back by 5 bases and J by 2 bases. The germline CDR1 and CDR2 sequences are SGHVS and FQNEAQ. This chain's CDR3 is CASSPRTSGPYEQYF. CDR3 nucleotides: TGTGCCAGCAGCCCTCGGACTAGCGGGCCCTACGAGCAGTACTTC.

The chain links TRBV11-3 to TRBJ1-1; the match to TRBD1 covers 8 bases. The CDR3 spans 13 residues. Germline V CDR1 and CDR2: SGHNT, YENEEA. Trimming at V came to 1 base and at J to 10 bases, leaving 5 bases not matched to a gene. The CDR3 here is CASSLARDRTAFF. The DNA of the CDR3 is TGTGCCAGCAGCTTAGCCCGGGACAGGACAGCTTTCTTT.

V gene TRBV19 combines with J gene TRBJ2-5; the match to TRBD2 covers 7 bases. CDR1 LNHDA and CDR2 SQIVND come from the germline V gene (reference sequence). This CDR3 is built from 14 residues. Trimming removed 5 bases from V and 2 bases from J; junction bases left unmatched: 5. CDR3 DNA: TGTGCCAGTAGTGAGGGACTACCGCAAGAGACCCAGTACTTC. Protein: CASSEGLPQETQYF.

J is TRBJ2-7 and V is TRBV29-1; 8 bases agree with TRBD1. Germline CDR1 and CDR2: SQVTM and ANQGSEA. J was trimmed by 6 bases and V by 8 bases; bases with no gene match: 9. This CDR3 region has 12 residues. The CDR3 sequence: CSQPSGGSEQYF. CDR3 nucleotides: TGCAGCCAGCCCTCAGGGGGCAGCGAGCAGTACTTC.

The chain employs TRBV30 and TRBJ2-1; 10 positions agree with TRBD2. This CDR3 is 15 amino acids long. V trimming: 0 bases; J trimming: 4 bases; junction bases outside the gene matches: 3. The germline CDR1 and CDR2 sequences are GTSNPN and SVGIG (reference sequence). The chain's CDR3 is CAWSVLTSGYNEQFF. The CDR3, as DNA: TGTGCCTGGAGTGTACTGACTAGCGGGTACAATGAGCAGTTCTTC.

The rearrangement joins TRBV28 to TRBJ2-5; 8 nucleotides match TRBD1. Trimming took 6 bases from V and 3 from J; bases not matched to a gene: 9. Germline V gene lookup returns CDR1 MDHEN and CDR2 SYDVKM. There are 15 residues in the CDR3. CDR3 protein: CASSPPDRGKETQYF. DNA for the CDR3: TGTGCCAGCAGCCCCCCAGACAGGGGAAAAGAGACCCAGTACTTC.

The gene calls are TRBV28 and TRBJ1-5; a weak D match, TRBD1 (6 bases). The V and J ends lost 3 bases and 6 bases respectively, with 12 bases between them. Per the germline V gene, CDR1 is MDHEN and CDR2 is SYDVKM. The CDR3 sequence is 14 residues long. The CDR3 loop reads CASSLGGASQPQHF. The CDR3 bases are TGTGCCAGCAGTTTGGGGGGGGCGAGTCAGCCCCAGCATTTT.

This rearrangement joins TRBV24-1 to TRBJ1-5; the match to TRBD1 covers 11 bases. Germline values: CDR1 KGHDR, CDR2 SFDVKD. J gave up 6 bases and V 9 bases, and 9 bases lay outside the gene matches. CDR3 length: 15 amino acids. CDR3 loop: CATEAGTGGGQPQHF. The DNA for the CDR3 is TGTGCCACCGAAGCCGGGACAGGGGGTGGTCAGCCCCAGCATTTT.

The chain carries TRBV19 and TRBJ1-2, with 7 bases that match TRBD1. V was pared by 4 bases and J by 4 bases, with 6 bases of the junction left unmatched. CDR3 length equals 14 residues. Germline V gene sequence: CDR1 LNHDA, CDR2 SQIVND (reference sequence). For the CDR3, the DNA is TGTGCCAGTAGTACCGGACAGGTACGCTATGGCTACACCTTC. Amino acids: CASSTGQVRYGYTF.

This chain links TRBV11-3 with TRBJ2-2; D is unclear. Germline V CDR1 and CDR2: SGHNT, YENEEA. The V gene lost 2 bases and the J gene lost 0 bases, with 4 bases spanning the gap. This CDR3 is 14 amino acids long. CDR3 bases: TGTGCCAGCAGCTTAACAGCGAACACCGGGGAGCTGTTTTTT. Its protein product is CASSLTANTGELFF.

This clone has a single count. CDR3 sequence: CASTPGTKDTGELFF. The CDR3 DNA reads as TGCGCCAGCACACCCGGGACAAAAGACACCGGGGAGCTGTTTTTT. The chain uses TRBV4-1 and TRBJ2-2; a weak D match, TRBD1 (6 bases). V was pared by 7 bases and J by 3 bases, with 15 bases between. The CDR3 covers 15 residues. CDR1 is MGHRA and CDR2 is YSYEKL in the germline V gene.

V and J are TRBV4-2 and TRBJ2-3; 7 bases fit TRBD2. CDR3 length: 16 residues. Germline CDR1 and CDR2: LGHNA and YNFKEQ. J lost 6 bases, V lost 1 base, and 10 bases had no gene match. The CDR3 protein is CASSQGSWEGRDTQYF. CDR3 in DNA: TGTGCCAGCAGCCAAGGTTCGTGGGAGGGCCGTGATACGCAGTATTTT.

The rearrangement links TRBV7-9 to TRBJ2-3, with a possible D match to TRBD2 (5 bases). This CDR3 has 16 amino acids. With 5 bases removed from V and 1 base from J, the gap between germline ends came to 16 bases. The germline CDR1 and CDR2 sequences are SEHNR and FQNEAQ (reference sequence). CDR3 sequence (DNA): TGTGCCAGCAGCCACAGAGCGGATTTGCGCACAGATACGCAGTATTTT. It is translated as CASSHRADLRTDTQYF.

This clone was detected only once. This sequence joins TRBV27 and TRBJ1-3, with D tentatively TRBD1 (5 bases). Germline V lookup: CDR1 MNHEY, CDR2 SMNVEV (reference sequence). The length of the CDR3 is 14 residues. Deletions cut 6 bases from V and 4 bases from J, with 13 bases between. CDR3 amino acids: CASSPGGRGNTIYF. The CDR3 nucleotides read TGTGCCAGCAGCCCCGGGGGGAGAGGAAACACCATATATTTT.

This clone was recorded once. The V and J genes are TRBV19 and TRBJ2-6; possibly TRBD1 for D (6 bases). CDR1 LNHDA and CDR2 SQIVND come from the germline V gene (reference sequence). Trimming removed 2 bases from V and 12 bases from J, with 17 bases in between. The CDR3 sequence is 15 residues long. DNA of the CDR3: TGTGCCAGTAGTATATCTGTAAACAGGGCATCCGTCCTGACTTTC. Residues: CASSISVNRASVLTF. Supplemented by reference TRBV19 and TRBJ2-6, the full variable domain reads DGGITQSPKYLFRKEGQNVTLSCEQNLNHDAMYWYRQDPGQGLRLIYYSQIVNDFQKGDIAEGYSVSREKKESFPLTVTSAQKNPTAFYLCASSISVNRASVLTFGAGSRLTVL.

V usage is TRBV7-3 and J usage is TRBJ2-5, with 7 bases aligning to TRBD1. This CDR3 has 15 residues. V gave up 0 bases and J gave up 5 bases; unmatched junction bases: 6. CDR1 is SGHTA, CDR2 FQGTGA, per germline. The CDR3 loop reads CASSLTGGGTETQYF. The DNA for the CDR3 is TGTGCCAGCAGCTTAACAGGGGGCGGTACGGAGACCCAGTACTTC.

The chain couples TRBV24-1 to TRBJ2-3; D might be TRBD2 (6 bases). V was shortened by 4 bases and J by 6 bases, with 22 bases between the two germline ends. The CDR3 covers 17 residues. CDR1 is KGHDR and CDR2 is SFDVKD in the germline V gene. Here the CDR3 DNA reads TGTGCCACCAGTGAGCCACCCGGGACTCGCATGAGTGATACGCAGTATTTT. This gives the protein CATSEPPGTRMSDTQYF.

This clone was counted once. The V call is TRBV7-2, the J call TRBJ2-7; perhaps TRBD1 as D (7 bases). There are 15 residues in the CDR3. Germline V gene data show CDR1 as SGHTA and CDR2 as FQGNSA. Trimming stripped 3 bases from V and 0 bases from J, with 12 bases between. In DNA form, the CDR3 reads TGTGCCAGCAGCTTCGCAGGGGGGAGCTCCTACGAGCAGTACTTC. Its protein is CASSFAGGSSYEQYF.